Listed below are T cell receptor beta chains from one sample, sequenced in a study of cytomegalovirus exposure and HLA in healthy donors. Profiling relied on immunoSEQ multiplex PCR, and the TCRdb table lists in-frame clones only, not all of them. The table lists 150,000 or so clones. Sequenced: PBMCs. These receptor sequences come from a woman aged 50 to 65 in good health and CMV-seronegative. Both conserved end residues are part of each CDR3. A D gene is named only where the DNA matches it firmly.

j_call d_call v_call cdr3_nt cdr3_aa
TRBJ2-1 TRBD2 TRBV7-9 TGTGCCAGCAGCCACTTAGCGGGGGGGGACAATGAGCAGTTCTTC CASSHLAGGDNEQFF
TRBJ2-5 NA TRBV6-5 TGTGCCAGCAGAAAACAGGGTTTCCAAGAGACCCAGTACTTC CASRKQGFQETQYF
TRBJ1-2 NA TRBV9 TGTGCCAGCAGCGTAGGGGAGACCTATGGTGGCTACACCTTC CASSVGETYGGYTF
TRBJ2-7 TRBD2 TRBV29-1 TGCAGCGTTGAAAAGACTAGCTCGGGGGACTACGAGCAGTACTTC CSVEKTSSGDYEQYF
TRBJ2-1 NA TRBV19 TGTGCCAGTAGCGTGAGGAGATACAATGAGCAGTTCTTC CASSVRRYNEQFF
TRBJ2-5 TRBD2 TRBV7-2 TGTGCCAGCAGTTACGGGGGGGCGCAGACCCAGTACTTC CASSYGGAQTQYF
TRBJ1-2 TRBD1 TRBV14 TGTGCCAGCAGCCAAAATTCCGGGACAGCCAACTATGGCTACACCTTC CASSQNSGTANYGYTF
TRBJ1-3 NA TRBV11-2 TGTGCCAGCAGCGTGACAGCTGGAAACACCATATATTTT CASSVTAGNTIYF
TRBJ1-4 NA TRBV6-5 TGTGCCAGCAGCTCTCTTGGGGGCCGGGGAAAACTGTTTTTT CASSSLGGRGKLFF
TRBJ1-1 TRBD1 TRBV11-2 TGTGCCAGCAGCCACAGCCTTAGTTGGGCAGGGGGTTCGGGAACTGAAGCTTTCTTT CASSHSLSWAGGSGTEAFF
TRBJ2-7 TRBD1 TRBV5-1 TGCGCCAGCAGCTTGTCGACAGGGAGCTCCTACGAGCAGTACTTC CASSLSTGSSYEQYF
TRBJ2-1 NA TRBV29-1 TGCAGCGTAGAAGGCTGGGAGATAAAGAATGAGCAGTTCTTC CSVEGWEIKNEQFF
TRBJ2-7 TRBD1 TRBV5-1 TGCGCCAGCAGCTGGGAACAGGGACAGGTTGCCTACGAGCAGTACTTC CASSWEQGQVAYEQYF
TRBJ2-7 NA TRBV25-1 TGTGCCAGCAGTGAATTTGGCAAAAATTCCTACGAGCAGTACTTC CASSEFGKNSYEQYF
TRBJ2-7 NA TRBV5-4 TGTGCCAGCAGCTTGGACCTTACTGCGAGCTCCTACGAGCAGTACTTC CASSLDLTASSYEQYF
TRBJ2-1 TRBD1 TRBV2 TGTGCCAGCAGGGACAGGGTTGGCTCCTACAATGAGCAGTTCTTC CASRDRVGSYNEQFF
TRBJ2-6 NA TRBV5-1 TGCGCCAGCAGCTTGGTTTTAGAATGGAGCTCTGGGGCCAACGTCCTGACTTTC CASSLVLEWSSGANVLTF
TRBJ1-2 NA TRBV18 TGTGCCAGCTCACCCGCCGGGGAGGTTTACGCCTATGGCTACACCTTC CASSPAGEVYAYGYTF
TRBJ2-7 NA TRBV2 TGTGCCAGCAGCGGGGACACTTCCTACGAGCAGTACTTC CASSGDTSYEQYF
TRBJ1-3 TRBD1 TRBV4-1 TGCGCCAGCAGCCAAGATCTTCGGGACAGGGTCGGAAACACCATATATTTT CASSQDLRDRVGNTIYF
TRBJ1-4 NA TRBV13 TGTGCCAGCAGCTACAACGGGTATAATGAAAAACTGTTTTTT CASSYNGYNEKLFF
TRBJ2-7 TRBD1 TRBV30 TGTGCCTGGAGTGCCCATAGGACAGGACGCTACGAGCAGTACTTC CAWSAHRTGRYEQYF
TRBJ2-5 NA TRBV6-4 TGTGCCAGCAGTGATCCACGATCTTTCTCTAGAGGTGAGACCCAGTACTTC CASSDPRSFSRGETQYF
TRBJ1-1 NA TRBV10-3 TGTGCCATCAGTGAGGCACGCAGGGCCGCTCCTATGAACACTGAAGCTTTCTTT CAISEARRAAPMNTEAFF
TRBJ1-4 NA TRBV28 TGTGCCAGCAGTGGGGGGATCCATGAAAAACTGTTTTTT CASSGGIHEKLFF
TRBJ1-1 TRBD1 TRBV4-1 TGCGCCAGCCGCGGGACAGGGACGTTCACTGAAGCTTTCTTT CASRGTGTFTEAFF
TRBJ1-5 NA TRBV5-5 TGTGCCAGCAGCTCCGGACAGTTCAATCAGCCCCAGCATTTT CASSSGQFNQPQHF
TRBJ2-3 NA TRBV1 TGCACCACTACAACTCCGGGACTCAGCACAGATACGCAGTATTTT CTTTTPGLSTDTQYF
TRBJ2-3 TRBD1 TRBV28 TGTGCCAGCAGCCCACACAGGGGTGGGACAGATACGCAGTATTTT CASSPHRGGTDTQYF
TRBJ2-1 TRBD1 TRBV5-6 TGTGCCAGCAGCGGGGCAGGGGGCGGGAATGAGCAGTTCTTC CASSGAGGGNEQFF
TRBJ1-1 TRBD1 TRBV7-9 TGTGCCAGCAGCTTAGGGGGACAGGACCTAGCCGTCACTGAAGCTTTCTTT CASSLGGQDLAVTEAFF
TRBJ1-3 NA TRBV4-2 TGTGCCAGCAGCCAAGTTGACACCAACTCTGGAAACACCATATATTTT CASSQVDTNSGNTIYF
TRBJ1-1 NA TRBV15 TGTGCCACCAGCGAGGTATCGAGCACTGAAGCTTTCTTT CATSEVSSTEAFF
TRBJ1-2 NA TRBV4-3 TGCGCCAGCAGCCAAGATAGGTCGGGGAGTGGCTACACCTTC CASSQDRSGSGYTF
TRBJ2-6 NA TRBV28 TGTGCCAGCAGTTTTAGAGCTAGCTCTGGGGCCAACGTCCTGACTTTC CASSFRASSGANVLTF
TRBJ2-5 NA TRBV10-3 TGTGCCATCAGTGAGTCTACTCGAAGCCAAGAGACCCAGTACTTC CAISESTRSQETQYF
TRBJ2-1 NA TRBV19 TGTGCCAGTAGTATAGATCAACGGAGGGGGGGTATTTACAATGAGCAGTTCTTC CASSIDQRRGGIYNEQFF
TRBJ2-1 TRBD2 TRBV6-5 TGTGCCAGCAGCCGGACTAGCGGGAGCGTCAATGAGCAGTTCTTC CASSRTSGSVNEQFF
TRBJ1-2 NA TRBV6-5 TGTGCCAGCAGTTACTCGATTACCGCGTTGGAGGGTGGCTACACCTTC CASSYSITALEGGYTF
TRBJ1-2 NA TRBV6-1 TGTGCCAGCAGTGAATCCCCTGGCAGCGGGTGGTATGGCTACACCTTC CASSESPGSGWYGYTF
TRBJ2-1 TRBD1 TRBV6-4 TGTGCCAGCTCCCTAAACAGGGGGGAAGAGCAGTTCTTC CASSLNRGEEQFF
TRBJ2-5 TRBD2 TRBV6-1 TGTGCCAGCAGGCTCAGCGGGGACCAAGAGACCCAGTACTTC CASRLSGDQETQYF
TRBJ1-5 NA TRBV28 TGTGCCAGCAGTTTCGGTGTCGGCAATCAGCCCCAGCATTTT CASSFGVGNQPQHF
TRBJ2-6 NA TRBV18 TGTGCCAGCTCACCGCGGTCTGGGGCCAACGTCCTGACTTTC CASSPRSGANVLTF
TRBJ2-7 TRBD2 TRBV10-3 TGTGCCATCACTTTAGGACTAGCGAATTCCTACGAGCAGTACTTC CAITLGLANSYEQYF
TRBJ1-2 TRBD1 TRBV6-5 TGTGCCAGCACCTCGACCGGGACAGCTAACTATGGCTACACCTTC CASTSTGTANYGYTF
TRBJ1-6 NA TRBV6-6 TGTGCCAGCAGTTACTCGGGCAGGGTGGAGTTCTCACCCCTCCACTTT CASSYSGRVEFSPLHF
TRBJ2-7 NA TRBV5-1 TGCGCCAGCAGCTGGACCGGGGGACTTAGCTCCTACGAGCAGTACTTC CASSWTGGLSSYEQYF
TRBJ2-3 TRBD2 TRBV7-2 TGTGCCAGCAGCTGGGGACTAGCAACAGATACGCAGTATTTT CASSWGLATDTQYF
TRBJ2-5 TRBD1 TRBV5-1 TGCGCCAGCAGCTTGGCCGGGACAGGGGGCCGTGAGACCCAGTACTTC CASSLAGTGGRETQYF
TRBJ2-5 NA TRBV5-1 TGCGCCAGCAGCTCCGGACGTCGGGGTGAGACCCAGTACTTC CASSSGRRGETQYF
TRBJ2-3 TRBD2 TRBV5-1 TGCGCCAGCAGCGCAACCGGGACTAGCGGTTCCTATAGCACAGATACGCAGTATTTT CASSATGTSGSYSTDTQYF
TRBJ2-3 NA TRBV18 TGTGCCAGCTCACTCCGACTAGTAAGGGCAGATACGCAGTATTTT CASSLRLVRADTQYF
TRBJ2-2 NA TRBV19 TGTGCCTCCCATGCACTGCGCGACACGTACACCGGGGAGCTGTTTTTT CASHALRDTYTGELFF
TRBJ2-7 TRBD1 TRBV28 TGTGCCAGCAGTCCCCTGACAGGGGGATACGAGCAGTACTTC CASSPLTGGYEQYF
TRBJ2-7 TRBD2 TRBV7-9 TGTGCCGGTGAGAGGACTAGCGGGATTTCCTACGAGCAGTACTTC CAGERTSGISYEQYF
TRBJ1-1 TRBD1 TRBV28 TGTGCCAGCAGTTTATTGCAGGGGGTGCTTGAGGAAGCTTTCTTT CASSLLQGVLEEAFF